This T cell receptor beta chain is from a study of beta chain features in type 1 diabetes. This clone was seen a handful of times. Its specificity is unknown. Study conclusions and caveats: Individuals with type 1 diabetes displayed fewer insertions and more deletions at VDJ junctions. Compared with healthy donors, patients appeared to share more similar naive, central memory and regulatory TCRB repertoires. Type 1 diabetes patients had TCRB CDR3s that were shorter (moderately but significantly so) in all four CD4+ subsets. A definitive answer on HLA type influencing TCRB rearrangement was not reached here.

The CDR3 sequence is 15 residues long. Germline loops: CDR1 SGHRS, CDR2 YFSETQ. The V gene end was trimmed by 0 bases and the J gene end by 8 bases; junction bases not matched to a gene: 3. Every bit of the isolated RNA underwent reverse transcription, so sequencing read expressed TCRB transcripts. Here immunoSEQ multiplex PCR was the method, and the copy in TCRdb shows in-frame clones only, minus some. Of hundreds of thousands of clones listed, roughly 12% are singletons. The TCR sequence derives from a woman younger than 35 with type 1 diabetes. The chain combines TRBV5-1 with TRBJ2-1, with 12 bases identical to TRBD2. The specimen sequenced was naive CD4+ T cells from blood. CDR3 in DNA: TGCGCCAGCAGCTTGGCCCTAGCGGGAGGGTATGAGCAGTTCTTC. Protein: CASSLALAGGYEQFF.